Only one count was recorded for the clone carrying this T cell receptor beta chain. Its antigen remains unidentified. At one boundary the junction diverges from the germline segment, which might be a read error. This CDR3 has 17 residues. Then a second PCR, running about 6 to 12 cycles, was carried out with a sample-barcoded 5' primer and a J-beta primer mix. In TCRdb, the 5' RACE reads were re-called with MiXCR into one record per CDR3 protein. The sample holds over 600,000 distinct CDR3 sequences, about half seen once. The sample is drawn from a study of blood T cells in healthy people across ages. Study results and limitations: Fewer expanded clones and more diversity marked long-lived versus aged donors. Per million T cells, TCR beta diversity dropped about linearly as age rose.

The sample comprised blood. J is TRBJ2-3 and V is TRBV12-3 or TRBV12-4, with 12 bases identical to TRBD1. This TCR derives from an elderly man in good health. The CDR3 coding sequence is TGTGCCGGCAGTCGCGCGGGACAGGGGGCTTCGGGAGATACGCAGTATTTT. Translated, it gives CAGSRAGQGASGDTQYF.